This is a list of T cell receptor beta chains from one sample in a study of blood T cell repertoires in COVID-19. This table comes from immunoSEQ multiplex PCR, and its TCRdb copy is limited to in-frame clones, with some not included. In the table there are a few hundred thousand clones, just over 85% of which are singletons. Specimen: PBMCs or T cells enriched from blood (not recorded which). The receptors here all came from a woman aged 18-29 years who had recovered from COVID-19. The CDR3 runs from the conserved cysteine through the conserved F or W. A D gene is named only where the DNA matches it firmly. Size is stated for part of the rows, as once, few or many counts, or as a class when the clone is expanded.

clone size	D gene	J gene	V gene	CDR3 DNA	CDR3 protein
-	TRBD2	TRBJ2-1	TRBV7-3	TGTGCCAGCAGCCCCCGTAGCGGGGGGGACAATGAGCAGTTCTTC	CASSPRSGGDNEQFF
-	-	TRBJ2-7	TRBV24-1	TGTGCCACCCTTATACTTCGGGACATACTCTACGAGCAGTACTTC	CATLILRDILYEQYF
once	TRBD1	TRBJ1-1	TRBV10-3	TGTGCCATCAAAAACCAGGGGGCTGAAGCTTTCTTT	CAIKNQGAEAFF
-	TRBD1	TRBJ2-7	TRBV11-2	TGTGCCAGCAGCTTAGATGGACAGGGATCCTACGAGCAGTACTTC	CASSLDGQGSYEQYF
-	-	TRBJ1-6	TRBV5-4	TGTGCCAGCAGCTTGCAGGGGCATCGATATAATTCACCCCTCCACTTT	CASSLQGHRYNSPLHF
-	TRBD2	TRBJ2-7	TRBV7-3	TGTGCCAGCAGCCCTAGCGGGGGGCCCTACGAGCAGTACTTC	CASSPSGGPYEQYF
-	TRBD2	TRBJ2-2	TRBV7-8	TGTGCCAGCAGCCAAACGTGGCTAGCGGGGAACACCGGGGAGCTGTTTTTT	CASSQTWLAGNTGELFF
-	-	TRBJ2-7	TRBV12-5	TGTGCTAGTGGCGGGGGGGGGACAGGGTTCCACGAGCAGTACTTC	CASGGGGTGFHEQYF
once	TRBD2	TRBJ2-7	TRBV2	TGTGCCAGTGTAGCGGGAGAGACATACGAGCAGTACTTC	CASVAGETYEQYF
-	TRBD1	TRBJ1-4	TRBV3-1/TRBV3-2	TGTGCCAGCAGCCGACGTGGGACAGGGGATGAAAAACTGTTTTTT	CASSRRGTGDEKLFF
-	TRBD1	TRBJ1-5	TRBV28	TGTGCCAGCAGTCTAGACAGGGCTAACAATCAGCCCCAGCATTTT	CASSLDRANNQPQHF
-	TRBD1	TRBJ1-2	TRBV7-9	TGTGCCAGCAGCATCTTGCCAGGGGGCGCGGATGGCTACACCTTC	CASSILPGGADGYTF
once	TRBD1	TRBJ1-1	TRBV19	TGTGCCAGCGGACAGGGGATGAACACTGAAGCTTTCTTT	CASGQGMNTEAFF
-	-	TRBJ2-6	TRBV7-6	TGTGCCAGCAGCCCACAGGGATTCTCTGGGGCCAACGTCCTGACTTTC	CASSPQGFSGANVLTF
once	TRBD2	TRBJ2-3	TRBV11-1	TGTGCCAGCAGCCTAAGCGGTAGCGGGAGGTCAGATACGCAGTATTTT	CASSLSGSGRSDTQYF
-	-	TRBJ2-2	TRBV4-1	TGCGCCAGCAGCCAAGATATGGCTAGTCGGAGCGCGAACACCGGGGAGCTGTTTTTT	CASSQDMASRSANTGELFF
-	-	TRBJ2-6	TRBV27	TGTGCCAGCAGTTTCGGTGGGGCCAACGTCCTGACTTTC	CASSFGGANVLTF
-	-	TRBJ1-2	TRBV12-3/TRBV12-4	TGTGCCAGCAGTTTGTCTAGTTGGGATGGCTACACCTTC	CASSLSSWDGYTF
-	TRBD1	TRBJ2-1	TRBV2	TGTGCCAGCAGTGAAGTCCAGACAGGGAATGAGCAGTTCTTC	CASSEVQTGNEQFF
-	TRBD1	TRBJ1-2	TRBV30	TGTGCCTGGATACAACTGGGACAGCCCGACTATGGCTACACCTTC	CAWIQLGQPDYGYTF
once	TRBD1	TRBJ2-2	TRBV5-4	TGTGCCAGCAGCTTCCGACGACAGGGGCCCACCGGGGAGCTGTTTTTT	CASSFRRQGPTGELFF
once	-	TRBJ2-3	TRBV6-5	TGTGCCAGCAGTTACGGGGCGGGACCAAGCACAGATACGCAGTATTTT	CASSYGAGPSTDTQYF
-	TRBD1	TRBJ1-1	TRBV11-2	TGTGCCAGCAGCTACGACAGGGTAGGCACTGAAGCTTTCTTT	CASSYDRVGTEAFF
-	-	TRBJ1-2	TRBV2	TGTGCCAGCAGTGAAGATTTGGGGGGTCGAGGCTACACCTTC	CASSEDLGGRGYTF
-	TRBD1	TRBJ1-5	TRBV2	TGTGCCAGCAGTGCACAGGGGACAAATCAGCCCCAGCATTTT	CASSAQGTNQPQHF
-	TRBD1	TRBJ2-4	TRBV9	TGTGCCAGCAGCCCCTTTCCCGGGACAGGGATCCTAGCCAAAAACATTCAGTACTTC	CASSPFPGTGILAKNIQYF
-	-	TRBJ1-3	TRBV2	TGTGCCAGCAGGCAACAGGGCGCGCAATTCTCTGGAAACACCATATATTTT	CASRQQGAQFSGNTIYF
-	TRBD1	TRBJ2-2	TRBV5-1	TGCGCCAGCAGCCCGCAGGGGGCCCTCGACACCGGGGAGCTGTTTTTT	CASSPQGALDTGELFF
-	-	TRBJ2-7	TRBV23-1	TGCGCCAGCAGTGGAGTCAGGGGACGGGACTACTCCTACGAGCAGTACTTC	CASSGVRGRDYSYEQYF
-	TRBD2	TRBJ2-1	TRBV6-5	TGTGCCAGCAGTCCACTAGCGGGGGTCTACAATGAGCAGTTCTTC	CASSPLAGVYNEQFF
-	-	TRBJ1-1	TRBV27	TGTGCCAGCAGTTCCTTCCGGGACACACTTGAAGCTTTCTTT	CASSSFRDTLEAFF
-	TRBD1	TRBJ2-7	TRBV6-5	TGTGCCAGCAGTTACTCCGGGACAGCCTACGAGCAGTACTTC	CASSYSGTAYEQYF
-	TRBD1	TRBJ1-5	TRBV7-8	TGTGCCAGCAGCTCTGCCAGGGGGTATAGCAATCAGCCCCAGCATTTT	CASSSARGYSNQPQHF
-	TRBD1	TRBJ2-7	TRBV7-9	TGTGCCAGCAGCCGGGACAGGGGTGGCGAGCAGTACTTC	CASSRDRGGEQYF
once	-	TRBJ1-2	TRBV19	TGTGCCAGTAGCCCAACGCTAGCCGACTACACCTTC	CASSPTLADYTF
-	-	TRBJ1-2	TRBV19	TGTGCCAGTAGTATTGGTGGAGATGGCTACACCTTC	CASSIGGDGYTF
once	TRBD1	TRBJ1-5	TRBV5-6	TGTGCCAGCAGCTTGCGAGGGGGCGATCAGCCCCAGCATTTT	CASSLRGGDQPQHF
-	-	TRBJ1-2	TRBV9	TGTGCCAGCAGCGTAGATAGGGGAGGAGGCTACACCTTC	CASSVDRGGGYTF
-	-	TRBJ1-2	TRBV5-5	TGTGCCAGCAGCTTGGCGGCAGGGGATCGGTATGGCTACACCTTC	CASSLAAGDRYGYTF
medium-sized	TRBD2	TRBJ2-7	TRBV5-3	TGTGCCAGAAGCTTGGCAAGACTAGCGGGAGGCCCCACCTACGAGCAGTACTTC	CARSLARLAGGPTYEQYF
-	TRBD1	TRBJ1-2	TRBV11-2	TGTGCCAGCAGCTTAGAGACAGGGGGGGTGAGGTGGAATGGCTACACCTTC	CASSLETGGVRWNGYTF
-	-	TRBJ1-1	TRBV18	TGTGCCAGCTCACCACCGGCGGGGACCAACACTGAAGCTTTCTTT	CASSPPAGTNTEAFF
-	-	TRBJ1-3	TRBV19	TGTGCCAGTAGTATGGCGGGGGACCGTACCATATATTTT	CASSMAGDRTIYF
few	-	TRBJ2-7	TRBV18	TGTGCCAGCTCACCATCACAGGCCTACCGTTTGGACGAGCAGTACTTC	CASSPSQAYRLDEQYF
-	-	TRBJ1-1	TRBV3-1/TRBV3-2	TGTGCCAGCAGCCGCGGGACGGCGAACACTGAAGCTTTCTTT	CASSRGTANTEAFF
-	-	TRBJ1-2	TRBV6-1	TGTGCCAGCAGTGGCCGGCACAGGGAAGGCTACACCTTC	CASSGRHREGYTF
-	-	TRBJ2-7	TRBV5-1	TGCGCCAGCAGCAGTGACAACTCCTACGAGCAGTACTTC	CASSSDNSYEQYF